This T cell receptor beta chain originates from a study of T cell clones after liver transplantation. Study in general: As an antigen-independent comparator, third-party-reactive TCRbeta sequences came from pre-transplant mixed lymphocyte reactions.

There are 11 residues in the CDR3. Per germline, CDR1 SQVTM and CDR2 ANQGSEA. Trimming removed 4 bases at V and 11 bases at J, with 14 bases between. Unstimulated PBMCs were sorted into CD3+CD4+ and CD3+CD8+ populations. Findings and limits, study-wide: These preliminary findings come from unstandardized post-transplant sampling times. Post-transplant, graft-donor-reactive CD4 TCRbeta sequences in blood dropped significantly in 5 of 8 subjects.

The assay was immunoSEQ multiplex PCR, and TCRdb's table has in-frame clones only and misses some. The table records 90,000 to 120,000 clones, 82% of them present only once. Remarks on this clone: Antigen specificity is unknown.

The chain combines TRBV29-1 with TRBJ1-1; a weak D match, TRBD1 (5 bases). The clonotype comes from a human donor who received a liver transplant. This specimen consisted of CD4+ T cells from blood, obtained before liver transplant. The CDR3 loop is CSVVDPGGAFF. The CDR3 DNA sequence: TGCAGCGTTGTAGACCCTGGGGGGGCTTTCTTT.